A selection of T cell receptor beta chains follows, all from one sample in a study of cytomegalovirus exposure and HLA in healthy donors. Profiled with immunoSEQ multiplex PCR; TCRdb holds only in-frame clones, not every one. The table records 70,000 to 90,000 clones, about 82% of them present only once. Specimen: PBMCs. The receptor source for this set is a young man in good health and CMV-seronegative. The CDR3 runs from the conserved cysteine through the conserved F or W. D genes are given only for firm matches. Not every row has a clone size; where given, it reads once, few, many or a size class.

NA	TRBV2	NA	TRBJ1-2	TGTGCAGACCGAACAGGACAGATTAACTATGGCTACACCTTC	CADRTGQINYGYTF
NA	TRBV30	NA	TRBJ2-6	TGTGCCTGGAGCGCAGTAAGAATCAGCTCTGGGGCCAACGTCCTGACTTTC	CAWSAVRISSGANVLTF
NA	TRBV7-7	NA	TRBJ2-2	TGTGCCAGCAGCCTTTCGCCGGGACGGGGGACCGGGGAGCTGTTTTTT	CASSLSPGRGTGELFF
NA	TRBV30	NA	TRBJ1-2	TGTGCCTGGACCGCACCAGGGGTAATCGTAACAACTGGCTACACCTTC	CAWTAPGVIVTTGYTF
NA	TRBV9	TRBD2	TRBJ2-3	TGTGCCAGCAGCGTAGCTGGTCTAGCGGGAGGAGTTGATACGCAGTATTTT	CASSVAGLAGGVDTQYF
NA	TRBV7-8	NA	TRBJ2-5	TGTGCCAGCAGACAACAAGAGACCCAGTACTTC	CASRQQETQYF
NA	TRBV4-3	TRBD2	TRBJ2-1	TGCGCCAGCAGCCAGGGACTAGCGGGCTACAATGAGCAGTTCTTC	CASSQGLAGYNEQFF
NA	TRBV7-9	TRBD1	TRBJ1-3	TGTGCCAGCAGCAGACAGGGCGGCCCTGGAAACACCATATATTTT	CASSRQGGPGNTIYF
NA	TRBV5-5	NA	TRBJ1-5	TGTGCCAGCAGCTTGGCCCTGACACAGTATAGCAATCAGCCCCAGCATTTT	CASSLALTQYSNQPQHF
few	TRBV29-1	NA	TRBJ2-2	TGCAGCGTTCATGAGATCACCGGGGAGCTGTTTTTT	CSVHEITGELFF
NA	TRBV6-4	TRBD2	TRBJ2-1	TGTGCCAGCAGTGACTCTTTCAGGGCTAGCGGGAAAGGCAATGAGCAGTTCTTC	CASSDSFRASGKGNEQFF
NA	TRBV28	TRBD1	TRBJ2-7	TGTGCCACTTCGGACAGGGGGAGCTACGAGCAGTACTTC	CATSDRGSYEQYF
NA	TRBV7-9	TRBD1	TRBJ1-5	TGTGCCAGCAGCTGGGACAGGGAAAGCAATCAGCCCCAGCATTTT	CASSWDRESNQPQHF
NA	TRBV4-2	TRBD2	TRBJ2-3	TGTGCCAGCAGCCAAGATCTAGCGGGAGGCACAGATACGCAGTATTTT	CASSQDLAGGTDTQYF
few	TRBV2	NA	TRBJ1-6	TGTGCCACCGAGGACCAAGACAGTGGCTCACCCCTCCACTTT	CATEDQDSGSPLHF
NA	TRBV29-1	TRBD1	TRBJ2-7	TGCAGCGTTGAAGCGACAGGGGGGTACGAGCAGTACTTC	CSVEATGGYEQYF
NA	TRBV7-2	TRBD1	TRBJ1-5	TGTGCCAGCAGCTATACAGGGGGCTATCAGCCCCAGCATTTT	CASSYTGGYQPQHF
NA	TRBV28	NA	TRBJ1-2	TGTGCCAGCAGTTCTCAGTGGGGCTCGGGCTATGGCTACACCTTC	CASSSQWGSGYGYTF
NA	TRBV4-1	NA	TRBJ1-1	TGCGCCAGCAGCCAACGGACAGCCAACACTGAAGCTTTCTTT	CASSQRTANTEAFF
NA	TRBV7-8	NA	TRBJ2-7	TGTGCCAGCAGCTTAGCTCCCGGGAGAGCCTACGAGCAGTACTTC	CASSLAPGRAYEQYF
NA	TRBV19	NA	TRBJ1-2	TGTGCCAGTAGTATCCTTTCGTTTGTTGGAGGCGGTGGCTACACCTTC	CASSILSFVGGGGYTF
NA	TRBV28	NA	TRBJ2-3	TGTGCCAGCAGTTTACAGCGAATTAACACAGATACGCAGTATTTT	CASSLQRINTDTQYF
NA	TRBV11-3	NA	TRBJ2-4	TGTGCCAGCAGCTTAGAGGGGGGAAGTCGGGTAAACATTCAGTACTTC	CASSLEGGSRVNIQYF
NA	TRBV29-1	NA	TRBJ1-3	TGCAGCGTCGGAGGGGAGGACACCATATATTTT	CSVGGEDTIYF
NA	TRBV6-5	NA	TRBJ1-1	TGTGCCAGCAGAGACAGGCAGGAAGCTTTCTTT	CASRDRQEAFF
NA	TRBV27	NA	TRBJ1-2	TGTGCCAGCAGCCTTACCCAGTCCTATGGCTACACCTTC	CASSLTQSYGYTF
NA	TRBV28	TRBD1	TRBJ1-2	TGTGCCAGCAGCACTACCGGGACAGGGAACTATGGCTACACCTTC	CASSTTGTGNYGYTF
once	TRBV18	TRBD2	TRBJ2-1	TGTGCCACACATCCGGGACTAGCAGATGAGCAGTTCTTC	CATHPGLADEQFF
NA	TRBV5-1	TRBD1	TRBJ1-3	TGCGCCAGCAGCTTGGGGGACAGGGTTGGAAACACCATATATTTT	CASSLGDRVGNTIYF
NA	TRBV19	TRBD1	TRBJ1-1	TGTGCCAGTAGTATAGAACAGGGGTCTGAAGCTTTCTTT	CASSIEQGSEAFF
many	TRBV6-4	TRBD2	TRBJ2-3	TGTGCCAGCAGTCAGACTAGCGGGAGCACAGATACGCAGTATTTT	CASSQTSGSTDTQYF
NA	TRBV9	NA	TRBJ2-1	TGTGCCAGCAGCCCGCAGACTAGTACGAATGAGCAGTTCTTC	CASSPQTSTNEQFF
NA	TRBV7-8	TRBD2	TRBJ2-2	TGTGCCAGCAGCTTACGCCGTATGGTACTGGCGGGAGGGAACACCGGGGAGCTGTTTTTT	CASSLRRMVLAGGNTGELFF